The 16 T cell receptor beta chains in this list originate from one sample, sequenced in a study of glioma-infiltrating T cells after dendritic cell vaccination. Described time point: after dendritic cell vaccination, including at tumor progression/relapse. Using immunoSEQ multiplex PCR, the repertoire was profiled, and TCRdb retains in-frame clones only, with some absent. This sample carries 100,000 or so clones, 90% of them seen once, and the ten largest clones take roughly 3%. The starting material was blood, obtained after dendritic cell vaccination. The receptors were gathered from a human donor with glioblastoma.

The chain links TRBV11-3 to TRBJ2-1; 11 nucleotides agree with TRBD2. This CDR3 spans 12 amino acids. Germline assignment: CDR1 SGHNT and CDR2 YENEEA. V lost 1 base to trimming and J lost 16 bases; unmatched junction nucleotides: 3. The CDR3 bases are TGTGCCAGCAGCTTAGGGACTAGCGGGCACTTCTTC. It translates to CASSLGTSGHFF.

This chain uses TRBV20-1 with TRBJ1-2; perhaps TRBD1 as D (6 bases). CDR1 and CDR2 (germline): DFQATT, SNEGSKA (reference sequence). The CDR3 extends over 11 amino acids. V lost 5 bases, J lost 8 bases, and 12 bases lay in between. DNA for the CDR3: TGCAGTGCTGGATACAGGGAGGGCTACACCTTC. Amino acids: CSAGYREGYTF.

This clone was counted a few times. The chain carries TRBV4-2 and TRBJ2-7; 13 bases are shared with TRBD2. The CDR3 extends over 17 amino acids. Germline V gene lookup returns CDR1 LGHNA and CDR2 YNFKEQ. V lost 2 bases to trimming and J lost 4 bases; unmatched junction nucleotides: 8. The CDR3 bases are TGTGCCAGCAGCCAACAAGATTGGACTAGCGGGAGTTACGAGCAGTACTTC. Amino acids: CASSQQDWTSGSYEQYF.

The CDR3 protein is CASSLRQGYGYTF. CDR3 coding DNA: TGTGCCAGCAGTCTACGACAGGGGTATGGCTACACCTTC. The chain recombines TRBV2 with TRBJ1-2; 8 bases agree with TRBD1. CDR1 is SNHLY and CDR2 is FYNNEI in the germline V gene. The CDR3 extends over 13 amino acids. J was trimmed by 5 bases and V by 5 bases; bases with no gene match: 4.

The V call is TRBV7-8, the J call TRBJ1-6; tentatively, D is TRBD1 (6 bases). Looked up from germline, CDR1 is SGHVS and CDR2 is FQNEAQ. V was trimmed by 0 bases and J by 14 bases, leaving 11 bases between them. This CDR3 contains 13 residues. The chain's CDR3 is CASSLAQGLTLHF. Here the CDR3 DNA reads TGTGCCAGCAGCTTAGCACAGGGACTAACCCTCCACTTT. Supplemented by reference TRBV7-8 and TRBJ1-6, the full variable domain reads GAGVSQSPRYKVAKRGQDVALRCDPISGHVSLFWYQQALGQGPEFLTYFQNEAQLDKSGLPSDRFFAERPEGSVSTLKIQRTQQEDSAVYLCASSLAQGLTLHFGNGTRLTVT.

The chain joins TRBV27 to TRBJ1-1; tentatively, D is TRBD1 (6 bases). The CDR3 loop spans 14 amino acids. V was trimmed by 4 bases and J by 5 bases, leaving 14 bases between them. From germline, CDR1 is MNHEY and CDR2 SMNVEV (reference sequence). CDR3 region: CASSSLGGATEAFF. CDR3 sequence (DNA): TGTGCCAGCAGTTCCTTGGGGGGGGCGACTGAAGCTTTCTTT.

This clone appeared once. The chain combines TRBV27 with TRBJ2-3; 7 bases are a match to TRBD2. V was clipped by 7 bases and J by 8 bases; unmatched bases: 6. The CDR3 spans 12 residues. Per germline, CDR1 MNHEY and CDR2 SMNVEV (reference sequence). The CDR3 DNA sequence: TGTGCCAGCAAAGCCCCGGGGGGTACGCAGTATTTT. This codes for CASKAPGGTQYF.

The chain couples TRBV15 to TRBJ2-5, with 8 bases aligning to TRBD2. V dropped 0 bases and J dropped 4; count of bases not matched to a gene: 7. The CDR3 consists of 16 residues. CDR1 is LNHNV and CDR2 is YYDKDF in the germline V gene (reference sequence). CDR3 protein: CATSRDRAGAGETQYF. CDR3 in DNA: TGTGCCACCAGCAGAGATCGAGCGGGAGCGGGAGAGACCCAGTACTTC.

There are a few counts of this clone. The genes are TRBV6-1 and TRBJ2-3; 13 bases are shared with TRBD2. With 0 bases clipped from V and 2 bases from J, the junction kept 2 bases outside the gene matches. This CDR3 has 17 residues. Germline CDR1 and CDR2: MNHNS and SASEGT. CDR3 DNA sequence: TGTGCCAGCAGTGAAGCACTAGCGGGAGGGAACACAGATACGCAGTATTTT. This encodes CASSEALAGGNTDTQYF.

This clone was recorded only once. The V gene is TRBV29-1, the J gene TRBJ1-1; 8 bases agree with TRBD1. V lost 5 bases, J lost 5 bases, and 4 bases stayed unmatched. Germline V CDR1 and CDR2: SQVTM, ANQGSEA. The CDR3 extends over 12 amino acids. CDR3 residues: CSVTGGGTEAFF. In nucleotides, the CDR3 is TGCAGCGTTACAGGGGGTGGAACTGAAGCTTTCTTT.

The chain couples TRBV9 to TRBJ2-2, with TRBD2 matching over 8 bases. Germline-derived CDR1 and CDR2 are SGDLS and YYNGEE. J was trimmed by 1 base and V by 1 base; bases with no gene match: 0. This CDR3 comprises 15 residues. This CDR3 reads CASSVLAGNTGELFF. As DNA, the CDR3 is TGTGCCAGCAGCGTACTAGCGGGGAACACCGGGGAGCTGTTTTTT. The entire variable domain, with the rest obtained from reference TRBV9 and TRBJ2-2, is as follows: DSGVTQTPKHLITATGQRVTLRCSPRSGDLSVYWYQQSLDQGLQFLIQYYNGEERAKGNILERFSAQQFPDLHSELNLSSLELGDSALYFCASSVLAGNTGELFFGEGSRLTVL.

This clone turned up a few times. The CDR3 DNA sequence: TGCGCCAGCAGCCCAGGGCCTAGCGGGGGGTTCCAAGAGACCCAGTACTTC. Its protein product is CASSPGPSGGFQETQYF. The chain links TRBV4-1 to TRBJ2-5; 11 bases are shared with TRBD2. There are 17 residues in the CDR3. Germline V CDR1 and CDR2: MGHRA, YSYEKL. V dropped 4 bases and J dropped 1; count of bases not matched to a gene: 8.

The genes are TRBV5-1 and TRBJ1-4; unclear D gene. CDR3 length equals 12 residues. Germline loops: CDR1 SGHRS, CDR2 YFSETQ. V dropped 1 base and J dropped 14 bases, with 12 bases sitting between them. DNA for the CDR3: TGCGCCAGCAGCTTGTCCGGTATTCACCTGTTTTTT. This gives the protein CASSLSGIHLFF.

CDR3 residues: CASNLREQETQYF. The CDR3 DNA follows: TGTGCCAGCAACCTGCGGGAGCAAGAGACCCAGTACTTC. The V gene is TRBV5-4, the J gene TRBJ2-5; 7 nucleotides agree with TRBD2. Germline lookup yields CDR1 SGHNT and CDR2 YYREEE (reference sequence). This CDR3 is built from 13 residues. After removal of 6 bases from V and 2 bases from J, the junction contained 4 bases not matched to a gene.

The DNA for the CDR3 is TGTGCCAGCAGCTTTTCAGGGGGGTATGGCTACACCTTC. It codes for CASSFSGGYGYTF. V usage is TRBV11-3 and J usage is TRBJ1-2; TRBD1 matches at 7 bases. The germline V gene encodes CDR1 SGHNT and CDR2 YENEEA. The CDR3 totals 13 residues. V lost 3 bases and J lost 5; bases outside the gene matches: 3.

The V and J genes are TRBV5-1 and TRBJ1-2, with TRBD1 identical over 7 bases. V lost 2 bases, J lost 3 bases, and 1 base stayed unmatched. Germline lookup yields CDR1 SGHRS and CDR2 YFSETQ. CDR3 length: 13 residues. The CDR3, as DNA: TGCGCCAGCAGCTTCCAGGGGGACTATGGCTACACCTTC. This gives the protein CASSFQGDYGYTF.